This entry lists 13 T cell receptor beta chains sequenced from one sample in a study of blood T cell repertoires in COVID-19. Profiled with immunoSEQ multiplex PCR; TCRdb holds only in-frame clones, not every one. The sample has around 60,000 clones; roughly 90% are singletons. The sample taken for sequencing was peripheral blood. The source is a man in his 60s with active COVID-19.

The gene calls are TRBV28 and TRBJ2-7, with 12 bases matching TRBD1. V lost 2 bases, J lost 8 bases, and 13 bases stayed unmatched. This CDR3 has 17 amino acids. The germline gives CDR1 MDHEN, CDR2 SYDVKM. CDR3 nucleotides: TGTGCCAGCAGTTTAGGTGGGACAGGGGGCCACCCAATTCAGCAGTACTTC. This sequence encodes CASSLGGTGGHPIQQYF.

V gene TRBV30 combines with J gene TRBJ1-1, with TRBD1 matching 8 bases. J was trimmed by 4 bases and V by 0 bases; bases with no gene match: 10. The CDR3 extends over 16 amino acids. Germline V gene lookup returns CDR1 GTSNPN and CDR2 SVGIG (reference sequence). CDR3: CAWSVARGLGGTEAFF. The CDR3 DNA reads TGTGCCTGGAGTGTCGCCAGGGGGCTCGGAGGCACTGAAGCTTTCTTT.

The rearrangement joins TRBV7-9 to TRBJ2-2; D call uncertain. Trimming took off 5 bases at V and 5 bases at J, with 12 bases between the two ends. The germline V gene encodes CDR1 SEHNR and CDR2 FQNEAQ (reference sequence). The CDR3 sequence is 14 residues long. CDR3 nucleotide sequence: TGTGCCAGCAGCGCCGCTATCTTTACCGGGGAGCTGTTTTTT. Its translation: CASSAAIFTGELFF.

This chain uses TRBV28 with TRBJ1-2; D uncertain. CDR3 size: 13 residues. V was trimmed by 8 bases and J by 12 bases, leaving 22 bases between them. Germline CDR1 reads MDHEN; CDR2 reads SYDVKM. This chain's CDR3 is CASRSGGRAGHTF. CDR3 nucleotides: TGTGCCAGCCGATCGGGAGGCCGTGCTGGTCACACCTTC.

The genes are TRBV10-3 and TRBJ1-5; 7 nucleotides line up with TRBD1. The junction had 2 bases not matched to a gene; V was cut back by 2 bases and J by 1 base. The CDR3 is 15 amino acids. Germline loops: CDR1 ENHRY, CDR2 SYGVKD. CDR3 sequence (DNA): TGTGCCATCAGTGAGGCGGGACAGAGCAATCAGCCCCAGCATTTT. Its protein is CAISEAGQSNQPQHF.

The V call is TRBV6-6, the J call TRBJ2-7, with D possibly TRBD1 on 6 matching bases. Per germline, CDR1 MNHNY and CDR2 SVGAGI (reference sequence). The CDR3 is made up of 13 amino acids. V was clipped by 5 bases and J by 4 bases, with 12 bases between them. CDR3 in DNA: TGTGCCAGCAGTCTACAGGGAAAATACGAGCAGTACTTC. Translation gives CASSLQGKYEQYF.

The J gene is TRBJ1-5, the V gene TRBV5-5, with 7 nucleotides matching TRBD1. The germline V gene encodes CDR1 SGHKS and CDR2 YYEKEE (reference sequence). Trimming cost V 2 bases and J 5 bases; bases outside gene matches: 1. This CDR3 is built from 13 residues. The CDR3 DNA reads as TGTGCCAGCAGCTTCAGGGGGGATCAGCCCCAGCATTTT. Amino acid sequence: CASSFRGDQPQHF.

The chain carries TRBV19 and TRBJ2-1; D possibly corresponds to TRBD2 (5 bases). The CDR3 sequence is 14 residues long. The germline V gene has CDR1 LNHDA and CDR2 SQIVND (reference sequence). Trimming shortened V by 5 bases and J by 7 bases, and 15 bases separated the two germline ends. CDR3 protein: CASSPWTDRNEQFF. CDR3 in DNA: TGTGCCAGTAGTCCTTGGACTGATCGTAATGAGCAGTTCTTC.

The V call is TRBV11-3, the J call TRBJ2-3; 13 nucleotides agree with TRBD2. V lost 5 bases and J lost 6; bases outside the gene matches: 8. Germline CDR1 reads SGHNT; CDR2 reads YENEEA. The CDR3 is 16 residues long. CDR3 coding DNA: TGTGCCAGCAGCCGGTCCCCGGGACTAGCGGGGGATACGCAGTATTTT. Residues: CASSRSPGLAGDTQYF.

J is TRBJ1-3 and V is TRBV3-1 (or the pseudogene TRBV3-2), with TRBD1 matching 7 bases. Germline loops: CDR1 LGHDT, CDR2 YNNKEL (reference sequence). The trim removed 6 bases at V and 0 bases at J, leaving 8 bases unmatched. This CDR3 comprises 16 residues. CDR3 sequence (DNA): TGTGCCAGCAGTCCCGACAGGGCCCACTCTGGAAACACCATATATTTT. This sequence encodes CASSPDRAHSGNTIYF.

The rearrangement uses TRBV5-1 and TRBJ2-4; D is uncertain. This CDR3 has 13 amino acids. The V gene's germline CDR1 is SGHRS and CDR2 YFSETQ. V lost 2 bases and J lost 5, with 8 bases in between. CDR3 sequence (DNA): TGCGCCAGCAGCTTAATGGGCGAAAACATTCAGTACTTC. Translating gives CASSLMGENIQYF.

V gene TRBV29-1 combines with J gene TRBJ2-5; unclear D gene. CDR1 is SQVTM and CDR2 is ANQGSEA in the germline V gene. This CDR3 has 12 residues. Trimming stripped 7 bases from V and 5 bases from J, with 14 bases between. CDR3 sequence: CSGSTGYETQYF. CDR3 nucleotides: TGCAGCGGCTCGACCGGGTACGAGACCCAGTACTTC.

A single count supports this clone. The chain combines TRBV27 with TRBJ1-1; D unresolved. The CDR3 loop spans 12 amino acids. In germline, CDR1 is MNHEY, CDR2 SMNVEV (reference sequence). V lost 6 bases to trimming and J lost 1 base, with 6 bases between them. The CDR3 sequence: CASSAGNTEAFF. The CDR3 region has the DNA TGTGCCAGCAGCGCAGGGAACACTGAAGCTTTCTTT.